The 17 T cell receptor beta chains below come from one sample, sequenced in a study of T cell changes during pregnancy in multiple sclerosis. TCRdb's table, derived via immunoSEQ multiplex PCR, lists solely in-frame clones and lacks some. The table includes around 74,000 clones, about 88% detected once. The sample was peripheral blood, taken before pregnancy. These receptors originate from a female donor with multiple sclerosis, enrolled in a pregnancy study.

The genes are TRBV6-5 and TRBJ1-1; unclear D gene. In germline, CDR1 is MNHEY, CDR2 SVGAGI. V was cut by 8 bases and J by 2 bases, with 12 bases left in between. The CDR3 spans 13 residues. For the CDR3, the DNA is TGTGCCAGCGCCCCGTCGGGAAACACTGAAGCTTTCTTT. Residues: CASAPSGNTEAFF.

V gene TRBV2 combines with J gene TRBJ1-5; a possible D gene is TRBD1 (6 bases). CDR1 is SNHLY and CDR2 is FYNNEI in the germline V gene. The ends were cut back, 5 bases at V and 0 bases at J, with 8 bases in the middle. The CDR3 has 14 amino acids. The CDR3 protein is CASSTGYSNQPQHF. In DNA form, the CDR3 reads TGTGCCAGCAGTACAGGGTATAGCAATCAGCCCCAGCATTTT.

The chain carries TRBV7-7 and TRBJ2-5; TRBD1 might be the D (5 bases). The V gene's germline CDR1 is SSHAT and CDR2 FNYEAQ (reference sequence). This CDR3 has 13 residues. The V gene lost 1 base and the J gene lost 2 bases, with 5 bases spanning the gap. CDR3 bases: TGTGCCAGCAGCTTAGACAGGCAAGAGACCCAGTACTTC. It encodes CASSLDRQETQYF.

The chain links TRBV27 to TRBJ1-1; D is possibly TRBD1 (5 bases). V was cut by 7 bases and J by 0 bases, with 12 bases left in between. The CDR3 spans 14 residues. Germline values: CDR1 MNHEY, CDR2 SMNVEV (reference sequence). CDR3 loop: CASIRVGLNTEAFF. CDR3 in DNA: TGTGCCAGCATCCGTGTGGGGCTGAACACTGAAGCTTTCTTT.

The chain carries TRBV5-1 and TRBJ1-2; no firm D call. V gave up 2 bases and J gave up 3 bases, with 14 bases separating them. From germline, CDR1 is SGHRS and CDR2 YFSETQ. The CDR3 extends over 15 amino acids. The CDR3 DNA reads as TGCGCCAGCAGCTTTGGCCGGGGTATGGACTATGGCTACACCTTC. It translates to CASSFGRGMDYGYTF.

The chain couples TRBV7-2 to TRBJ1-5; 7 positions match TRBD1. Germline V CDR1 and CDR2: SGHTA, FQGNSA. V gave up 5 bases and J gave up 3 bases; unmatched junction bases: 4. The CDR3 totals 14 residues. CDR3: CASSLQGFNQPQHF. The CDR3 DNA reads as TGTGCCAGCAGCCTACAGGGGTTCAATCAGCCCCAGCATTTT.

The V and J genes are TRBV4-2 and TRBJ2-3; possibly TRBD1 for D (6 bases). Germline assignment: CDR1 LGHNA and CDR2 YNFKEQ. This CDR3 spans 17 amino acids. The V end lost 0 bases, the J end lost 0 bases, and 13 bases lay between the germline ends. The CDR3, as DNA: TGTGCCAGCAGCCAAGAACGGGTCAGGGGAAGCACAGATACGCAGTATTTT. Protein: CASSQERVRGSTDTQYF.

In its sample, this clone was seen a few times. The J gene is TRBJ1-6, the V gene TRBV7-9, with D uncertain. Trimming shortened V by 8 bases and J by 10 bases, and 18 bases separated the two germline ends. The germline V gene has CDR1 SEHNR and CDR2 FQNEAQ (reference sequence). The CDR3 spans 14 residues. In nucleotides, the CDR3 is TGTGCCAGCTCCGGGTCTACCTCGGGGTCACCCCTCCACTTT. It specifies CASSGSTSGSPLHF.

This clone was seen more than once but under ten times. The chain carries TRBV7-9 and TRBJ2-1, with D uncertain. Trimming stripped 4 bases from V and 9 bases from J, with 10 bases between. This CDR3 has 12 amino acids. From germline, CDR1 is SEHNR and CDR2 FQNEAQ (reference sequence). CDR3 coding DNA: TGTGCCAGCAGCTCCCTAGAGGTTGAGCAGTTCTTC. It encodes CASSSLEVEQFF.

The rearrangement joins TRBV10-3 to TRBJ2-1, with 9 positions matching TRBD2. Trimming at V came to 5 bases and at J to 4 bases, leaving 6 bases not matched to a gene. The CDR3 is 15 amino acids. Germline V gene data show CDR1 as ENHRY and CDR2 as SYGVKD. The CDR3 here is CAISRTGLAYNEQFF. CDR3 nucleotide sequence: TGTGCCATCAGTCGCACGGGACTAGCTTACAATGAGCAGTTCTTC.

The chain joins TRBV5-5 to TRBJ2-1; D might be TRBD2 (5 bases). Trimming cost V 4 bases and J 7 bases, with 21 bases left between them. CDR3 length: 16 amino acids. The germline V gene encodes CDR1 SGHKS and CDR2 YYEKEE (reference sequence). The CDR3 is CASSPGPSGSENEQFF. CDR3 nucleotide sequence: TGTGCCAGCAGCCCGGGCCCGTCGGGGAGTGAGAATGAGCAGTTCTTC.

This clone is classed as medium-sized (0.01 to 0.1%). V gene TRBV27 combines with J gene TRBJ2-1, with 7 bases aligning to TRBD2. The CDR3 extends over 15 amino acids. Trimming at V came to 0 bases and at J to 6 bases, leaving 5 bases not matched to a gene. From germline, CDR1 is MNHEY and CDR2 SMNVEV (reference sequence). The CDR3 spells CASSLSGGVGNEQFF. DNA for the CDR3: TGTGCCAGCAGTTTATCTGGGGGGGTGGGCAATGAGCAGTTCTTC.

The rearrangement joins TRBV6-5 to TRBJ1-2; 9 bases match TRBD1. The germline V gene encodes CDR1 MNHEY and CDR2 SVGAGI. The junction had 5 bases not matched to a gene; V was cut back by 5 bases and J by 7 bases. The CDR3 runs to 13 residues. Here the CDR3 reads CASSPGQGLGYTF. In nucleotides, the CDR3 is TGTGCCAGCAGTCCGGGACAGGGTCTTGGCTACACCTTC.

The rearrangement uses TRBV4-3 and TRBJ1-4, with 8 bases fitting TRBD1. The CDR3 sequence is 15 residues long. The J segment lost 6 bases and the V segment lost 1 base, leaving 4 bases of the junction unmatched. Germline loops: CDR1 LGHNA, CDR2 YSLEER. The CDR3: CASSQGTGKDEKLFF. CDR3 in DNA: TGCGCCAGCAGCCAAGGGACAGGGAAGGATGAAAAACTGTTTTTT.

This chain connects TRBV6-1 to TRBJ2-2, with TRBD1 identical over 7 bases. CDR3 size: 14 residues. Germline V lookup: CDR1 MNHNS, CDR2 SASEGT. V shed 7 bases, J shed 3 bases, and the junction held 5 bases outside the gene matches. This chain's CDR3 is CASKRGHDTGELFF. DNA of the CDR3: TGTGCCAGCAAAAGGGGGCACGACACCGGGGAGCTGTTTTTT.

The sample holds one count of this clone. The genes are TRBV30 and TRBJ1-2; perhaps TRBD1 as D (5 bases). V was pared by 5 bases and J by 4 bases, with 11 bases between. CDR1 and CDR2 from the germline V gene are GTSNPN and SVGIG (reference sequence). This CDR3 contains 12 residues. This chain's CDR3 is CAWSRATYGYTF. CDR3 coding DNA: TGTGCCTGGTCCAGGGCGACCTATGGCTACACCTTC.

This clone has only one observation. The V and J genes are TRBV5-1 and TRBJ1-4, with a weak D call TRBD1 (6 bases). CDR3 length: 15 residues. The germline V gene has CDR1 SGHRS and CDR2 YFSETQ. V was clipped by 0 bases and J by 8 bases, with 14 bases between them. For the CDR3, the DNA is TGCGCCAGCAGCTTGGCCCTTGACAGGTCAGAAAAACTGTTTTTT. As protein: CASSLALDRSEKLFF.